Below, 27 T cell receptor beta chains from the same sample are listed, as sequenced in a study of CD8 T cells in ankylosing spondylitis. One entry per CDR3 protein results from TCRdb running MiXCR on the 5' RACE reads. The sample shows about 44,000 distinct CDR3 sequences, about 11% of them seen only once. Material for sequencing was blood, either unsorted or a sorted T cell fraction (not recorded which). The receptors stem from a male donor with ankylosing spondylitis or in good health (not recorded which).

The chain links TRBV29-1 to TRBJ2-3, with TRBD1 matching over 7 bases. Losses at the gene ends were 7 bases for V and 3 bases for J; bases not matched to a gene: 7. This CDR3 has 13 residues. Germline CDR1 SQVTM, CDR2 ANQGSEA. CDR3 residues: CSARGQWTDTQYF. CDR3 sequence (DNA): TGCAGCGCTAGGGGACAGTGGACAGATACGCAGTATTTT.

The chain joins TRBV5-1 to TRBJ2-2; tentatively, D is TRBD1 (5 bases). The CDR3 runs to 15 residues. Looked up from germline, CDR1 is SGHRS and CDR2 is YFSETQ. The V and J ends lost 0 bases and 0 bases respectively, with 6 bases between them. For the CDR3, the DNA is TGCGCCAGCAGCTTGGACAGGACGAACACCGGGGAGCTGTTTTTT. Translated: CASSLDRTNTGELFF.

This clonotype was observed many times. V and J are TRBV6-1 and TRBJ2-7; 9 bases match TRBD1. CDR3 size: 14 residues. V was clipped by 6 bases and J by 4 bases; unmatched bases: 7. Germline lookup yields CDR1 MNHNS and CDR2 SASEGT. Here the CDR3 reads CASSTDRGSYEQYF. The CDR3 DNA reads TGTGCCAGCAGCACCGACAGGGGGTCGTACGAGCAGTACTTC.

The J gene is TRBJ2-1, the V gene TRBV6-1, with 11 bases identical to TRBD2. Germline V lookup: CDR1 MNHNS, CDR2 SASEGT. The CDR3 has 15 amino acids. V lost 0 bases to trimming and J lost 6 bases; unmatched junction nucleotides: 1. Written as DNA, the CDR3 is TGTGCCAGCAGTGAAGCTAGCGGGGGGGCCAATGAGCAGTTCTTC. Protein sequence: CASSEASGGANEQFF.

Many counts were recorded for this clonotype. The chain has TRBV20-1 and TRBJ1-5; the D gene is possibly TRBD1 (6 bases). The CDR3 totals 13 residues. V shed 6 bases and J shed 9 bases, with 18 bases lying between them. Germline assignment: CDR1 DFQATT and CDR2 SNEGSKA (reference sequence). The CDR3 DNA follows: TGCAGTGCGAACCCTTGGACAGTTGGGCCCCAGCATTTT. Residues: CSANPWTVGPQHF.

This clonotype has at least ten counts. V and J are TRBV29-1 and TRBJ1-5; 9 bases agree with TRBD1. Per the germline V gene, CDR1 is SQVTM and CDR2 is ANQGSEA. The ends lost 6 bases at V and 4 bases at J; junction bases unmatched: 4. The CDR3 is made up of 13 amino acids. The CDR3 protein is CSVATGGNQPQHF. The CDR3 region has the DNA TGCAGCGTCGCGACAGGGGGGAATCAGCCCCAGCATTTT.

This clonotype occurred many times. The chain links TRBV6-1 to TRBJ2-2, with a weak D call TRBD2 (6 bases). V was shortened by 6 bases and J by 4 bases, with 18 bases between the two germline ends. In germline, CDR1 is MNHNS, CDR2 SASEGT. The CDR3 has 16 residues. The chain's CDR3 is CASSPLDGGLTGELFF. In DNA form, the CDR3 reads TGTGCCAGCAGCCCCCTTGATGGGGGACTCACCGGGGAGCTGTTTTTT.

The rearrangement joins TRBV15 to TRBJ1-3; the D gene is possibly TRBD1 (5 bases). Germline loops: CDR1 LNHNV, CDR2 YYDKDF (reference sequence). The CDR3 length is 16 residues. Trimming pared 0 bases from V and 5 bases from J, leaving 14 bases between. For the CDR3, the DNA is TGTGCCACCAGCAGAGATCTTGGGCAGGGTAGAAACACCATATATTTT. Its protein product is CATSRDLGQGRNTIYF. The complete variable domain, with remaining parts taken from reference TRBV15 and TRBJ1-3, reads DAMVIQNPRYQVTQFGKPVTLSCSQTLNHNVMYWYQQKSSQAPKLLFHYYDKDFNNEADTPDNFQSRRPNTSFCFLDIRSPGLGDTAMYLCATSRDLGQGRNTIYFGEGSWLTVV.

This clonotype appeared a few times. The chain joins TRBV24-1 to TRBJ1-3; D possibly corresponds to TRBD1 (6 bases). This CDR3 has 16 residues. Germline V gene sequence: CDR1 KGHDR, CDR2 SFDVKD. V lost 2 bases to trimming and J lost 8 bases, with 18 bases between them. The CDR3 DNA sequence: TGTGCCACCAGTGATTGGACAGCCGGAAAGTCAGACACCATATATTTT. Translation gives CATSDWTAGKSDTIYF.

This clonotype was recorded at least ten times. CDR3 loop: CSAGGPQPYNSPLHF. The DNA of the CDR3 is TGCAGTGCGGGGGGACCACAGCCTTATAATTCACCCCTCCACTTT. The chain links TRBV20-1 to TRBJ1-6; D perhaps matches TRBD1 (5 bases). Trimming removed 6 bases at V and 4 bases at J, with 16 bases between. The CDR3 sequence is 15 residues long. CDR1 is DFQATT, CDR2 SNEGSKA, per germline (reference sequence).

In its sample, this clonotype was seen many times. The chain is built from TRBV6-1 and TRBJ1-2, with 7 positions matching TRBD1. J gave up 4 bases and V 6 bases, and 11 bases lay outside the gene matches. The germline CDR1 and CDR2 sequences are MNHNS and SASEGT. The CDR3 spans 15 residues. The CDR3 reads CASSLGQARLYGYTF. DNA for the CDR3: TGTGCCAGCAGCCTCGGACAGGCCCGGCTCTATGGCTACACCTTC.

This clonotype was recorded at least ten times. The chain links TRBV30 to TRBJ2-7, with 10 bases that match TRBD1. The CDR3 covers 16 residues. The germline V gene has CDR1 GTSNPN and CDR2 SVGIG (reference sequence). Germline trimming cut 3 bases from V and 5 bases from J; bases unmatched to any gene: 13. Written as DNA, the CDR3 is TGTGCCTGGAGGCTTACCGGGACAGGGGCTTTCGACGAGCAGTACTTC. Translated: CAWRLTGTGAFDEQYF.

The chain links TRBV5-1 to TRBJ1-5; D unclear. The germline V gene encodes CDR1 SGHRS and CDR2 YFSETQ. V was cut by 0 bases and J by 4 bases, with 11 bases left in between. The CDR3 length is 15 residues. The CDR3 DNA is TGCGCCAGCAGCTTGGGGCCCCGAGAGAATCAGCCCCAGCATTTT. Its translation: CASSLGPRENQPQHF.

This clonotype was seen many times. V is TRBV12-3 or TRBV12-4 and J is TRBJ2-4, with unresolved D. The CDR3 has 13 amino acids. V was cut by 3 bases and J by 9 bases, with 12 bases left in between. DNA of the CDR3: TGTGCCAGCAGTTTTTCCCTAATTGGCATTCAGTACTTC. Protein sequence: CASSFSLIGIQYF.

This clonotype was observed at least ten times. The chain recombines TRBV2 with TRBJ2-1; D possibly corresponds to TRBD2 (6 bases). CDR1 and CDR2 from the germline V gene are SNHLY and FYNNEI. V was clipped by 2 bases and J by 1 base, with 9 bases between them. CDR3 length equals 15 residues. CDR3 sequence: CASSESGRSYNEQFF. Written as DNA, the CDR3 is TGTGCCAGCAGTGAATCAGGGAGGTCCTACAATGAGCAGTTCTTC.

The rearrangement joins TRBV12-3 or TRBV12-4 to TRBJ2-7; D is ambiguous. V lost 6 bases and J 1 base, leaving 7 bases between the germline ends. The CDR3 spans 12 residues. This chain's CDR3 is CASRYSSYEQYF. The CDR3 DNA is TGTGCCAGCAGATACAGTTCCTACGAGCAGTACTTC.

This clonotype was picked up many times. The chain's CDR3 is CASSRGGGDEQFF. As DNA, the CDR3 is TGCGCCAGCAGCCGCGGAGGGGGGGATGAGCAGTTCTTC. This chain links TRBV5-1 with TRBJ2-1, with a possible D match to TRBD2 (7 bases). CDR1 and CDR2 from the germline V gene are SGHRS and YFSETQ. With 4 bases removed from V and 8 bases from J, the gap between germline ends came to 13 bases. The CDR3 loop spans 13 amino acids.

This clonotype was detected ten times or more. The V gene is TRBV12-3 or TRBV12-4, the J gene TRBJ1-1; D unclear. This CDR3 comprises 13 residues. V lost 3 bases and J 2 bases, leaving 7 bases between the germline ends. The CDR3 sequence is CASSFTGNTEAFF. The CDR3 coding sequence is TGTGCCAGCAGTTTTACGGGAAACACTGAAGCTTTCTTT.

This clonotype was recorded at least ten times. V is TRBV3-1 and J is TRBJ2-3; the D gene could be TRBD1 or TRBD2 (6 bases each). CDR1 and CDR2 from the germline V gene are LGHDT and YNNKEL (reference sequence). The V end lost 4 bases, the J end lost 1 base, and 12 bases lay between the germline ends. The CDR3 loop spans 15 amino acids. The CDR3 DNA follows: TGTGCCAGCAGCCGAGAGGGGGGTCGCACAGATACGCAGTATTTT. Its translation is CASSREGGRTDTQYF.

The table lists this clonotype with many counts. The chain recombines TRBV5-1 with TRBJ2-6; D tentatively reads TRBD1 or TRBD2 (6 bases each). There are 16 residues in the CDR3. The V gene lost 2 bases and the J gene lost 0 bases, with 9 bases spanning the gap. Germline V gene data show CDR1 as SGHRS and CDR2 as YFSETQ. The CDR3 reads CASSLGGISGANVLTF. Written as DNA, the CDR3 is TGCGCCAGCAGCTTAGGGGGGATCTCTGGGGCCAACGTCCTGACTTTC.

The chain joins TRBV20-1 to TRBJ2-1; 12 bases align to TRBD2. The V gene's germline CDR1 is DFQATT and CDR2 SNEGSKA (reference sequence). This CDR3 region has 16 residues. With 3 bases clipped from V and 8 bases from J, the junction kept 11 bases outside the gene matches. CDR3: CSASRLAGVPGHEQFF. The CDR3 region has the DNA TGCAGTGCTAGCCGACTAGCGGGGGTCCCCGGGCATGAGCAGTTCTTC.

The table lists this clonotype with many counts. The V and J genes are TRBV27 and TRBJ1-5, with 12 nucleotides matching TRBD1. Per the germline V gene, CDR1 is MNHEY and CDR2 is SMNVEV (reference sequence). This CDR3 comprises 19 residues. Unmatched junction bases numbered 8, after V lost 2 bases and J lost 0 bases. CDR3 in amino acids: CASSLIGTGGSYSNQPQHF. The CDR3, as DNA: TGTGCCAGCAGTTTAATAGGGACAGGGGGCTCCTATAGCAATCAGCCCCAGCATTTT.

In its sample, this clonotype was seen many times. The chain has TRBV28 and TRBJ2-7; 9 bases map to TRBD1. CDR3 length: 11 amino acids. Per the germline V gene, CDR1 is MDHEN and CDR2 is SYDVKM. V lost 8 bases, J lost 6 bases, and 2 bases stayed unmatched. The CDR3 spells CASQQGAEQYF. The CDR3 DNA is TGTGCCAGCCAACAGGGGGCCGAGCAGTACTTC.

The J gene is TRBJ1-2, the V gene TRBV7-2, with unresolved D. This CDR3 comprises 14 residues. V was clipped by 2 bases and J by 4 bases, with 11 bases between them. Germline V CDR1 and CDR2: SGHTA, FQGNSA. The DNA for the CDR3 is TGTGCCAGCAGCTTATTCCTACAGATCTATGGCTACACCTTC. Amino acid sequence: CASSLFLQIYGYTF.

Only a few counts were recorded for this clonotype. V gene TRBV18 combines with J gene TRBJ1-1; the D is unclear. Germline CDR1 is KGHSH and CDR2 is LQKENI. The CDR3 is 13 residues long. Trimming left V 3 bases short and J 11 bases short, with 16 bases between. This CDR3 is CASSPPLPAGAFF. DNA for the CDR3: TGTGCCAGCTCACCCCCCCTACCGGCGGGTGCTTTCTTT.

This chain joins TRBV5-5 and TRBJ2-7, with 8 bases matching TRBD2. Germline V gives CDR1 SGHKS, CDR2 YYEKEE (reference sequence). The CDR3 is made up of 14 amino acids. J was trimmed by 6 bases and V by 0 bases; bases with no gene match: 5. CDR3 bases: TGTGCCAGCAGCTTGGCCCACGGGGGGGCCGAGCAGTACTTC. Amino acids: CASSLAHGGAEQYF.

This clonotype has a count of ten or more. The chain couples TRBV5-1 to TRBJ1-1, with 8 positions matching TRBD1. The CDR3 spans 13 residues. V shed 4 bases, J shed 7 bases, and the junction held 6 bases outside the gene matches. Germline loops: CDR1 SGHRS, CDR2 YFSETQ. The CDR3 sequence is CASSTGQGYEAFF. The CDR3 coding sequence is TGCGCCAGCAGCACCGGACAGGGCTATGAAGCTTTCTTT. The full variable domain, with the rest looked up from reference TRBV5-1 and TRBJ1-1, is KAGVTQTPRYLIKTRGQQVTLSCSPISGHRSVSWYQQTPGQGLQFLFEYFSETQRNKGNFPGRFSGRQFSNSRSEMNVSTLELGDSALYLCASSTGQGYEAFFGQGTRLTVV.